This section outlines one T cell receptor (beta chain) sequence together with its context. Its antigen is not known. The CDR3 spans 14 residues. With 8 bases clipped from V and 6 bases from J, the junction kept 9 bases outside the gene matches. Germline V gene sequence: CDR1 MGHRA, CDR2 YSYEKL. Selection for sequencing was limited to patients who had shown CD8+CD57+ cell expansion by flow cytometry. Therapy had not been given to patients before blood sampling. TCR beta VDJ and CDR3 profiling used genomic DNA as template. TCRdb passed the reads through MiXCR, listing each CDR3 protein once. The sample has about 75,000 distinct CDR3 sequences, 70% seen once. The data were obtained in a study of CD8+CD57+ T cells in acquired aplastic anemia. Overall study: CD4+ and CD8+ cells, once sorted, gave DNA averaging roughly 3 ug. Whole-study findings and limits: Significant differences in CD8+ Simpson's diversity were not observed between patients and controls. Patients and controls had in common 25 to 35 CD8+ CDR3 sequences.

Sequencing input: sorted CD4+, CD8+, or CD8+CD57+ T cells (not recorded which) from PBMCs. The TCR comes from a human donor with aplastic anemia. This rearrangement joins TRBV4-1 to TRBJ2-7, with 11 positions matching TRBD1. The CDR3 nucleotides are TGCGCCAGCGGCCCCTGGGACAGGGGGGGCGAGCAGTACTTC. This codes for CASGPWDRGGEQYF.